The 4 T cell receptor beta chains listed next were all sequenced from one sample in a study of blood T cell repertoires in COVID-19. Sequencing used immunoSEQ multiplex PCR; TCRdb keeps in-frame clones, though not all of them. The table includes roughly 150,000 clones, roughly 85% detected once. The sequencing input was peripheral blood. The receptors originated from a woman older than 75 with acute or convalescent COVID-19.

Only one count was recorded for this clone. V usage is TRBV18 and J usage is TRBJ2-2; D unclear. CDR1 and CDR2 (germline): KGHSH, LQKENI. With 4 bases removed from V and 1 base from J, the gap between germline ends came to 7 bases. The CDR3 spans 14 residues. CDR3 nucleotides: TGTGCCAGCTCACTTGCCAGGAACACCGGGGAGCTGTTTTTT. It yields the protein CASSLARNTGELFF.

This chain joins TRBV12-3 or TRBV12-4 and TRBJ1-1; D unclear. The CDR3 is 12 amino acids. V lost 3 bases, J lost 7 bases, and 9 bases lay in between. CDR3 in DNA: TGTGCCAGCAGTTTGATTGGGCATGAAGCTTTCTTT. The encoded protein is CASSLIGHEAFF.

There are a few counts of this clone. The V and J genes are TRBV5-8 and TRBJ2-5, with 7 bases lining up with TRBD2. Germline V gene sequence: CDR1 SGHTS, CDR2 YDEGEE. This CDR3 region has 15 residues. The junction had 13 bases not matched to a gene; V was cut back by 4 bases and J by 7 bases. CDR3 bases: TGTGCCAGCAGCCCCGGGGGGACCACGGGTTGGACCCAGTACTTC. It translates to CASSPGGTTGWTQYF.

V usage is TRBV19 and J usage is TRBJ2-5; the D gene is possibly TRBD2 (5 bases). The V end was cut by 1 base, the J end by 1 base, with 10 bases between. CDR1 and CDR2 (germline): LNHDA, SQIVND (reference sequence). This CDR3 has 15 amino acids. CDR3 sequence (DNA): TGTGCCAGTAGTATAGCGAGGGCATCCCAAGAGACCCAGTACTTC. It yields the protein CASSIARASQETQYF.